Listed below are T cell receptor beta chains from one sample, sequenced in a study of T cells in Graves' hyperthyroidism and ophthalmopathy. Using its own MiXCR run on the multiplex PCR reads, TCRdb lists one record per CDR3 protein. The sample includes more than 500,000 distinct CDR3 sequences, over 12% of them seen just once. The sample taken for sequencing was blood. Receptors originate from a woman aged 40 to 55 with Graves' ophthalmopathy. The CDR3 runs from the conserved cysteine through the conserved F or W. A D gene is named only where the DNA matches it firmly. Where a row states a size, it is once, few, many or the class of an expanded clone; other rows omit it.

CASSPFGTSTDTQYF	TGCGCCAGCAGCCCGTTTGGGACTAGCACAGATACGCAGTATTTT	few	TRBV5-1	TRBJ2-3	NA
CASSFGAGDDYEQYF	TGTGCCAGCAGCTTCGGGGCAGGGGATGACTACGAGCAGTACTTC	many	TRBV7-3	TRBJ2-7	NA
CSARDFSSSGEQYF	TGCAGTGCTAGAGATTTCTCCTCTTCCGGCGAGCAGTACTTC	NA	TRBV20-1	TRBJ2-7	NA
CASSGTPGPIYGYTF	TGTGCCAGTAGTGGCACGCCGGGACCGATCTATGGCTACACCTTC	many	TRBV19	TRBJ1-2	NA
CASSGQGGAYTEAFF	TGTGCCAGCAGTGGACAGGGGGGGGCGTACACTGAAGCTTTCTTT	many	TRBV12-3/TRBV12-4	TRBJ1-1	TRBD1
CASSRMTGRKETQYF	TGTGCCAGCAGCCGGATGACAGGGCGAAAAGAGACCCAGTACTTC	many	TRBV7-8	TRBJ2-5	TRBD1
CASTGTGSQPQHF	TGTGCCAGTACCGGGACAGGGAGTCAGCCCCAGCATTTT	few	TRBV19	TRBJ1-5	TRBD1
CASRPPLQETQYF	TGTGCCAGCCGCCCCCCGCTGCAAGAGACCCAGTACTTC	many	TRBV6-1	TRBJ2-5	NA
CSVGLLNYGYTF	TGCAGCGTGGGACTGCTTAACTATGGCTACACCTTC	NA	TRBV29-1	TRBJ1-2	NA
CSASGRLDSNQPQHF	TGCAGTGCTAGCGGCAGACTTGATAGCAATCAGCCCCAGCATTTT	many	TRBV20-1	TRBJ1-5	NA
CSVEDSGTANTEAFF	TGCAGCGTTGAAGATTCTGGGACAGCGAACACTGAAGCTTTCTTT	many	TRBV29-1	TRBJ1-1	TRBD1
CSATGGETQYF	TGCAGCGCTACAGGGGGGGAGACCCAGTACTTC	NA	TRBV29-1	TRBJ2-5	TRBD1
CSARDPTGVGNTIYF	TGCAGTGCTAGAGACCCGACAGGGGTTGGAAACACCATATATTTT	few	TRBV20-1	TRBJ1-3	TRBD1
CASSYSGTPIRTQYF	TGTGCCAGCAGTTACTCCGGGACCCCCATAAGGACCCAGTACTTC	many	TRBV6-5	TRBJ2-5	NA
CASSLWRLPGEQYF	TGTGCCAGCAGCTTATGGAGGCTACCTGGGGAGCAGTACTTC	few	TRBV7-2	TRBJ2-7	NA
CASIGGQGTQPQHF	TGTGCCAGCATCGGGGGACAGGGTACTCAGCCCCAGCATTTT	NA	TRBV6-2/TRBV6-3	TRBJ1-5	TRBD1
CATSPARDGYTF	TGTGCCACTTCCCCGGCCAGGGACGGCTACACCTTC	many	TRBV6-1	TRBJ1-2	NA
CATSRTSGTTRRNYEQYF	TGTGCCACCAGCAGGACTAGCGGTACCACTCGACGGAACTACGAGCAGTACTTC	many	TRBV15	TRBJ2-7	TRBD2
CASSIFTDRYGYTF	TGTGCCAGCAGCATTTTCACCGACAGATATGGCTACACCTTC	NA	TRBV7-9	TRBJ1-2	NA
CASSLGFDTQYF	TGTGCCAGCAGCTTAGGTTTTGATACGCAGTATTTT	NA	TRBV7-9	TRBJ2-3	NA
CASSLDPGLSYEQYF	TGCGCCAGCAGCTTGGATCCGGGTCTCTCCTACGAGCAGTACTTC	many	TRBV5-1	TRBJ2-7	NA
CASSLDPTERGYTF	TGTGCCAGCAGCTTAGATCCAACAGAGAGGGGCTACACCTTC	NA	TRBV11-2	TRBJ1-2	NA
CASRRGWYEQYF	TGTGCCAGCAGGAGGGGTTGGTACGAGCAGTACTTC	NA	TRBV28	TRBJ2-7	NA
CASSEAPGDYEQYF	TGTGCCAGCAGTGAAGCGCCGGGGGACTACGAGCAGTACTTC	few	TRBV6-1	TRBJ2-7	NA
CASSLGGPGNQPQHF	TGTGCCAGCAGTTTGGGGGGCCCGGGCAATCAGCCCCAGCATTTT	many	TRBV28	TRBJ1-5	NA
CASNNAGRPWETQYF	TGTGCCAGCAACAACGCGGGACGGCCTTGGGAGACCCAGTACTTC	many	TRBV6-1	TRBJ2-5	NA
CASSTNAGTSGRYEQFF	TGTGCCAGTAGTACCAACGCCGGGACTAGCGGGAGGTATGAGCAGTTCTTC	many	TRBV19	TRBJ2-1	TRBD2
CASSPDRGRQVGYTF	TGTGCCAGCAGTCCAGACAGGGGGCGCCAAGTTGGCTACACCTTC	many	TRBV12-3/TRBV12-4	TRBJ1-2	TRBD1
CARGGSTEAFF	TGTGCCAGGGGAGGTAGCACTGAAGCTTTCTTT	NA	TRBV30	TRBJ1-1	NA
CASSSWTSGRHTGELFF	TGTGCCAGCAGCTCATGGACTAGCGGGAGGCACACCGGGGAGCTGTTTTTT	NA	TRBV11-2	TRBJ2-2	TRBD2
CASSPEGRTYEQYF	TGTGCCAGCAGCCCCGAAGGGAGGACCTACGAGCAGTACTTC	many	TRBV9	TRBJ2-7	NA
CASSPQTSYEQYF	TGTGCCAGCAGCCCCCAGACCTCCTACGAGCAGTACTTC	once	TRBV7-2	TRBJ2-7	NA
CASTHFQGTGVSYEQYF	TGTGCCAGCACTCATTTCCAAGGGACAGGGGTCTCCTACGAGCAGTACTTC	NA	TRBV12-3/TRBV12-4	TRBJ2-7	TRBD1